This T cell receptor (beta chain) was observed in a study of somatic mutations in cytotoxic T cells in rheumatoid arthritis. This clone has just one count. The antigen is unknown. The CDR3 is made up of 15 amino acids. Per the germline V gene, CDR1 is SEHNR and CDR2 is FQNEAQ (reference sequence). Trimming pared 5 bases from V and 6 bases from J, leaving 18 bases between. Each population, CD4+ and CD8+ cells, was isolated by positive magnetic bead selection and checked for purity by flow cytometry. Sequenced by immunoSEQ multiplex PCR; TCRdb stores in-frame clones only, minus some. In the table there are about 6,900 clones, 74% of which are singletons. Study-level points and caveats: CD8+ clonality increased with age in rheumatoid arthritis patients but not in healthy controls. The identity of the antigens targeted by the expanded CD8+ clones remained unknown.

The source of this sequence is an adult with rheumatoid arthritis. The genes are TRBV7-9 and TRBJ2-3, with D possibly being TRBD1 (8 bases). Input material: CD8+ T cells sorted from blood. The CDR3, as DNA: TGTGCCAGCAGCAACTGGACAGGGAGGGCGGATACGCAGTATTTT. Residues: CASSNWTGRADTQYF.